One and the same sample provided the 23 T cell receptor beta chains below, sequenced in a study of neoadjuvant anti-PD-1 for oral cavity cancer. Using immunoSEQ multiplex PCR, the repertoire was profiled, and TCRdb retains in-frame clones only, with some absent. The sample consists of approximately 67,000 clones, about 86% of them appearing once. The sample in question was PBMCs, obtained before nivolumab (anti-PD-1) treatment. The source of these receptors is a person aged 35 to 85 with oral cavity squamous cell carcinoma.

This chain joins TRBV4-1 and TRBJ2-7; D not resolved. Between the trimmed V and J ends, which lost 1 base and 4 bases, there was a span of 11 bases. This CDR3 region has 14 residues. Germline CDR1 MGHRA, CDR2 YSYEKL. The CDR3 DNA follows: TGCGCCAGCAGCCAAGGGGTAGCTGGGTACGAGCAGTACTTC. This translates into CASSQGVAGYEQYF.

The J gene is TRBJ1-5, the V gene TRBV18, with a tentative D call TRBD1 (6 bases). The V gene's germline CDR1 is KGHSH and CDR2 LQKENI. The V gene lost 8 bases and the J gene lost 3 bases, with 14 bases spanning the gap. The CDR3 is 14 amino acids. CDR3 region: CASNPQGNNQPQHF. The CDR3 bases are TGTGCCAGCAACCCACAGGGAAACAATCAGCCCCAGCATTTT.

The chain joins TRBV19 to TRBJ1-5, with D uncertain. V gave up 5 bases and J gave up 3 bases, with 14 bases separating them. CDR3 size: 15 residues. Looked up from germline, CDR1 is LNHDA and CDR2 is SQIVND (reference sequence). The CDR3 loop is CASSRWVSFNQPQHF. In nucleotides, the CDR3 is TGTGCCAGTAGTCGCTGGGTCAGCTTCAATCAGCCCCAGCATTTT.

The genes are TRBV18 and TRBJ2-3; no clear D gene. The CDR3 totals 11 residues. Looked up from germline, CDR1 is KGHSH and CDR2 is LQKENI. The V gene lost 5 bases and the J gene lost 0 bases, with 0 bases spanning the gap. The DNA of the CDR3 is TGTGCCAGCTCAAGCACAGATACGCAGTATTTT. Amino acids: CASSSTDTQYF.

CDR3 amino acids: CASSLGSGQGAFF. CDR3 DNA: TGTGCCAGCAGCTTAGGCTCGGGACAGGGAGCTTTCTTT. This sequence joins TRBV7-2 and TRBJ1-1; 9 bases agree with TRBD1. The germline gives CDR1 SGHTA, CDR2 FQGNSA. This CDR3 spans 13 amino acids. V dropped 1 base and J dropped 10; count of bases not matched to a gene: 4. The variable domain in full, with the rest retrieved from reference TRBV7-2 and TRBJ1-1, is GAGVSQSPSNKVTEKGKDVELRCDPISGHTALYWYRQSLGQGLEFLIYFQGNSAPDKSGLPSDRFSAERTGGSVSTLTIQRTQQEDSAVYLCASSLGSGQGAFFGQGTRLTVV.

This clone was counted between two and nine times. This chain connects TRBV30 to TRBJ1-5; D remains ambiguous. V was clipped by 1 base and J by 0 bases, with 7 bases between them. In germline, CDR1 is GTSNPN, CDR2 SVGIG (reference sequence). The CDR3 is made up of 14 amino acids. The CDR3: CAWSGDHSNQPQHF. The CDR3 bases are TGTGCCTGGAGTGGGGATCATAGCAATCAGCCCCAGCATTTT.

This clone was seen a single time. As DNA, the CDR3 is TGTGCCAGCAGTGGGACAGGGGTTGGGTACGAGCAGTACTTC. It encodes CASSGTGVGYEQYF. The rearrangement uses TRBV28 and TRBJ2-7; 10 bases agree with TRBD1. V lost 5 bases, J lost 4 bases, and 5 bases stayed unmatched. CDR3 length: 14 amino acids. Per the germline V gene, CDR1 is MDHEN and CDR2 is SYDVKM.

This rearrangement joins TRBV11-3 to TRBJ2-3, with TRBD2 identical over 8 bases. The ends lost 4 bases at V and 4 bases at J; junction bases unmatched: 4. CDR1 and CDR2 from the germline V gene are SGHNT and YENEEA. This CDR3 spans 14 amino acids. The CDR3 loop reads CASSSTGGADTQYF. Here the CDR3 DNA reads TGTGCCAGCAGCTCCACGGGGGGGGCAGATACGCAGTATTTT.

This sequence joins TRBV7-9 and TRBJ2-7; D is tentatively TRBD1 or TRBD2 (5 bases each). The germline V and J ends were trimmed by 6 bases and 6 bases, with 12 bases remaining between them. CDR1 is SEHNR and CDR2 is FQNEAQ in the germline V gene (reference sequence). This CDR3 has 12 residues. The CDR3 spells CASRSTRGEQYF. The CDR3 bases are TGTGCCAGCAGGAGTACTAGGGGCGAGCAGTACTTC.

The chain uses TRBV4-2 and TRBJ2-3; 7 nucleotides agree with TRBD2. Germline CDR1 and CDR2: LGHNA and YNFKEQ. This CDR3 contains 15 residues. V dropped 1 base and J dropped 2; count of bases not matched to a gene: 3. Written as DNA, the CDR3 is TGTGCCAGCAGCCAAGGGGCGGGAGACACAGATACGCAGTATTTT. This codes for CASSQGAGDTDTQYF.

This clone is deemed medium-sized. The V call is TRBV7-6, the J call TRBJ1-1; possibly TRBD1 for D (5 bases). CDR1 SGHVS and CDR2 FNYEAQ come from the germline V gene. Trimming shortened V by 2 bases and J by 2 bases, and 12 bases separated the two germline ends. The length of the CDR3 is 15 residues. The CDR3 spells CASSLSSGPNTEAFF. CDR3 DNA sequence: TGTGCCAGCAGCTTATCCTCGGGACCCAACACTGAAGCTTTCTTT. Filled out from reference TRBV7-6 and TRBJ1-1, the complete variable domain reads GAGVSQSPRYKVTKRGQDVALRCDPISGHVSLYWYRQALGQGPEFLTYFNYEAQQDKSGLPNDRFSAERPEGSISTLTIQRTEQRDSAMYRCASSLSSGPNTEAFFGQGTRLTVV.

The table lists this clone with a count of one. The chain joins TRBV19 to TRBJ1-4; D is ambiguous. CDR1 is LNHDA and CDR2 is SQIVND in the germline V gene (reference sequence). This CDR3 spans 13 amino acids. The ends were cut back, 3 bases at V and 2 bases at J, with 4 bases in the middle. CDR3 protein: CASSIRTNEKLFF. In nucleotides, the CDR3 is TGTGCCAGTAGTATTCGCACTAATGAAAAACTGTTTTTT.

V is TRBV30 and J is TRBJ2-1; D is tentatively TRBD1 or TRBD2 (5 bases each). Trimming pared 3 bases from V and 10 bases from J, leaving 16 bases between. Germline values: CDR1 GTSNPN, CDR2 SVGIG (reference sequence). CDR3 length: 13 amino acids. The CDR3 sequence is CAWSRGRGWEQFF. The CDR3 DNA follows: TGTGCCTGGAGCCGGGGACGTGGATGGGAGCAGTTCTTC.

The chain carries TRBV11-2 and TRBJ2-1; D gene ambiguous. This CDR3 spans 13 amino acids. V was shortened by 5 bases and J by 7 bases, with 12 bases between the two germline ends. Germline lookup yields CDR1 SGHAT and CDR2 FQNNGV. The CDR3 spells CASSRIEVNEQFF. CDR3 nucleotides: TGTGCCAGCAGCCGAATAGAAGTAAATGAGCAGTTCTTC. The whole variable domain, remainder taken from reference TRBV11-2 and TRBJ2-1, is EAGVAQSPRYKIIEKRQSVAFWCNPISGHATLYWYQQILGQGPKLLIQFQNNGVVDDSQLPKDRFSAERLKGVDSTLKIQPAKLEDSAVYLCASSRIEVNEQFFGPGTRLTVL.

The rearrangement links TRBV7-9 to TRBJ2-7; a weak D match, TRBD1 (6 bases). The CDR3 is made up of 14 amino acids. Trimming shortened V by 0 bases and J by 2 bases, and 8 bases separated the two germline ends. CDR1 is SEHNR, CDR2 FQNEAQ, per germline (reference sequence). The CDR3 is CASSLAGQTYEQYF. CDR3 in DNA: TGTGCCAGCAGCTTAGCTGGACAGACCTACGAGCAGTACTTC.

V gene TRBV28 combines with J gene TRBJ2-1; D possibly corresponds to TRBD2 (5 bases). The V gene lost 1 base and the J gene lost 2 bases, with 6 bases spanning the gap. The germline V gene has CDR1 MDHEN and CDR2 SYDVKM. The CDR3 runs 14 residues. The CDR3, as DNA: TGTGCCAGCAGTTTATCCGGGGCCTACAATGAGCAGTTCTTC. Encoded protein: CASSLSGAYNEQFF.

V usage is TRBV27 and J usage is TRBJ1-1; a weak D match, TRBD1 (6 bases). The V gene's germline CDR1 is MNHEY and CDR2 SMNVEV (reference sequence). Trimming shortened V by 5 bases and J by 11 bases, and 21 bases separated the two germline ends. The CDR3 has 14 amino acids. The CDR3 coding sequence is TGTGCCAGCAGTGGGGGTTGGGGGGCCACGCTGGCTTTCTTT. Its protein product is CASSGGWGATLAFF.

The rearrangement links TRBV4-1 to TRBJ2-1; weak D call: TRBD2 (5 bases). Looked up from germline, CDR1 is MGHRA and CDR2 is YSYEKL. The V end was cut by 6 bases, the J end by 0 bases, with 15 bases between. The CDR3 sequence is 16 residues long. CDR3 nucleotides: TGCGCCAGCAGTCGCGCCGGGGTTCGCTCCTACAATGAGCAGTTCTTC. Residues: CASSRAGVRSYNEQFF.

The V gene is TRBV2, the J gene TRBJ2-7; 9 bases map to TRBD1. The V gene's germline CDR1 is SNHLY and CDR2 FYNNEI. The CDR3 spans 13 residues. The J segment lost 6 bases and the V segment lost 8 bases, leaving 8 bases of the junction unmatched. The CDR3 DNA reads as TGTGCCAGCCGGGACAGGGTATTAGGCGAGCAGTACTTC. Translation gives CASRDRVLGEQYF. Filled out from reference TRBV2 and TRBJ2-7, the complete variable domain reads EPEVTQTPSHQVTQMGQEVILRCVPISNHLYFYWYRQILGQKVEFLVSFYNNEISEKSEIFDDQFSVERPDGSNFTLKIRSTKLEDSAMYFCASRDRVLGEQYFGPGTRLTVT.

This sequence joins TRBV19 and TRBJ2-5; D perhaps matches TRBD2 (7 bases). Trimming left V 5 bases short and J 5 bases short, with 21 bases between. This CDR3 is built from 16 residues. Looked up from germline, CDR1 is LNHDA and CDR2 is SQIVND (reference sequence). Written as DNA, the CDR3 is TGTGCCAGTAGTGTTTTGGCGGGGGCCGGGCGGGAGACCCAGTACTTC. It codes for CASSVLAGAGRETQYF.

Only one count was recorded for this clone. V gene TRBV9 combines with J gene TRBJ1-1; TRBD1 matches at 12 bases. There are 16 residues in the CDR3. Germline CDR1 SGDLS, CDR2 YYNGEE. The V and J ends lost 3 bases and 0 bases, in that order; junction bases with no gene match: 3. The CDR3 loop reads CASSGDRGQLNTEAFF. The CDR3 DNA follows: TGTGCCAGCAGCGGGGACAGGGGGCAGTTGAACACTGAAGCTTTCTTT.

This chain joins TRBV7-3 and TRBJ1-6; D ambiguous. Per the germline V gene, CDR1 is SGHTA and CDR2 is FQGTGA. Trimming left V 0 bases short and J 0 bases short, with 6 bases between. The CDR3 loop spans 16 amino acids. CDR3 region: CASSLTGSSYNSPLHF. As DNA, the CDR3 is TGTGCCAGCAGCTTAACGGGCAGCTCCTATAATTCACCCCTCCACTTT.

This clone was counted once. The rearrangement joins TRBV6-6 to TRBJ1-2, with 8 positions matching TRBD1. The CDR3 has 13 residues. The V and J ends lost 6 bases and 6 bases, in that order; junction bases with no gene match: 6. Germline V gives CDR1 MNHNY, CDR2 SVGAGI (reference sequence). CDR3 sequence: CASRSTGGHGYTF. CDR3 in DNA: TGTGCCAGCAGGTCTACAGGGGGGCATGGCTACACCTTC.